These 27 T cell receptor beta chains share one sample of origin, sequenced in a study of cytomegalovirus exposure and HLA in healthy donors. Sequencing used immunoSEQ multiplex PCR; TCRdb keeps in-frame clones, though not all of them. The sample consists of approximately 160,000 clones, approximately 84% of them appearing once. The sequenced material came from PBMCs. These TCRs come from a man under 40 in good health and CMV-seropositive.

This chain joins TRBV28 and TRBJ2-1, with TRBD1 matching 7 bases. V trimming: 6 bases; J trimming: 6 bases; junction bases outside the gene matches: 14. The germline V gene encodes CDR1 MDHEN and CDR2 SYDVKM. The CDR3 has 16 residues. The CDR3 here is CASSTDQRGLVNEQFF. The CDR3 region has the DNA TGTGCCAGCAGCACCGACCAGAGGGGGCTGGTCAATGAGCAGTTCTTC.

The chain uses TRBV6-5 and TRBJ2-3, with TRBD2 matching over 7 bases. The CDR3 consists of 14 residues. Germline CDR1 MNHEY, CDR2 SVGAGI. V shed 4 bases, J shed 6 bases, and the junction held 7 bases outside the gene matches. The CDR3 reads CASSLRGREDTQYF. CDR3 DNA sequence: TGTGCCAGCAGTTTACGCGGGCGGGAGGATACGCAGTATTTT.

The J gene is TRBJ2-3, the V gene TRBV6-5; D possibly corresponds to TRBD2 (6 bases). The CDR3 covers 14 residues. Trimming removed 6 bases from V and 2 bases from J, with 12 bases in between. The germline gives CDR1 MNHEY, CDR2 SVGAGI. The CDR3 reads CASRPGAYTDTQYF. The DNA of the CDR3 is TGTGCCAGCAGACCGGGAGCATACACAGATACGCAGTATTTT.

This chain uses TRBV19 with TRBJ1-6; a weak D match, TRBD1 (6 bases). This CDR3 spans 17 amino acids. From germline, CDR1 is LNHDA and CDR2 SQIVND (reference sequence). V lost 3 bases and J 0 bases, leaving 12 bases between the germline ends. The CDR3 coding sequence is TGTGCCAGTAGTATCTCGGACAGAAGCTCCTATAATTCACCCCTCCACTTT. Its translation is CASSISDRSSYNSPLHF.

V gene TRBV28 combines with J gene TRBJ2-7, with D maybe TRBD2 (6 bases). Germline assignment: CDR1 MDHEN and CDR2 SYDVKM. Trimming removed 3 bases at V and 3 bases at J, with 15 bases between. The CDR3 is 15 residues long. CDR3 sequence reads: CASSFYGTEGYEQYF. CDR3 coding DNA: TGTGCCAGCAGTTTCTACGGGACGGAGGGCTACGAGCAGTACTTC.

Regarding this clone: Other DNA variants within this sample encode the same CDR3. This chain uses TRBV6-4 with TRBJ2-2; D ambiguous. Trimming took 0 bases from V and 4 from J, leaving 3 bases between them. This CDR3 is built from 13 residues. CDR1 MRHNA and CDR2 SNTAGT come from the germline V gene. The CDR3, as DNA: TGTGCCAGCAGTGACTCGAGCACCGGGGAGCTGTTTTTT. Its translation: CASSDSSTGELFF.

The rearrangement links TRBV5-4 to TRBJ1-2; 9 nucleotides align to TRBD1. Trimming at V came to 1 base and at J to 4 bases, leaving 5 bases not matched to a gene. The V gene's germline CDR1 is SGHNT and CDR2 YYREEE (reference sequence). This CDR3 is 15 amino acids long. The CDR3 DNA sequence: TGTGCCAGCAGCTTGACCGGGACAGGGACCTATGGCTACACCTTC. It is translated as CASSLTGTGTYGYTF. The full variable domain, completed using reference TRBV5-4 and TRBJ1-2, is ETGVTQSPTHLIKTRGQQVTLRCSSQSGHNTVSWYQQALGQGPQFIFQYYREEENGRGNFPPRFSGLQFPNYSSELNVNALELDDSALYLCASSLTGTGTYGYTFGSGTRLTVV.

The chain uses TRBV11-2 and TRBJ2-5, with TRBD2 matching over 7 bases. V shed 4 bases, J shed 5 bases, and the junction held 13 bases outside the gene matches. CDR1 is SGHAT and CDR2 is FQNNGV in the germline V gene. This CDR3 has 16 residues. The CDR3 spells CASSSRLASRVETQYF. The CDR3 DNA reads TGTGCCAGCAGCTCCCGACTAGCATCTAGGGTGGAGACCCAGTACTTC.

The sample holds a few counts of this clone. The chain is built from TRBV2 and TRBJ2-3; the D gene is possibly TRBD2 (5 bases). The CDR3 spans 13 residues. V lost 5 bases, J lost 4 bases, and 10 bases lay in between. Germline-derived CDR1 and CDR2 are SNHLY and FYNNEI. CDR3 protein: CASSRTGADTQYF. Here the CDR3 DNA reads TGTGCCAGCAGTCGGACTGGTGCAGATACGCAGTATTTT. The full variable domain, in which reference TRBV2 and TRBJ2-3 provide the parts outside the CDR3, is EPEVTQTPSHQVTQMGQEVILRCVPISNHLYFYWYRQILGQKVEFLVSFYNNEISEKSEIFDDQFSVERPDGSNFTLKIRSTKLEDSAMYFCASSRTGADTQYFGPGTRLTVL.

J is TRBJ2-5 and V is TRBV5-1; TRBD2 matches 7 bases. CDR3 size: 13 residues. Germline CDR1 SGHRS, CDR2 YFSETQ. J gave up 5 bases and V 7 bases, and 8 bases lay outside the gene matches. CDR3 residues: CASSASGGETQYF. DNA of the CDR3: TGCGCCAGCTCAGCTAGCGGTGGGGAGACCCAGTACTTC.

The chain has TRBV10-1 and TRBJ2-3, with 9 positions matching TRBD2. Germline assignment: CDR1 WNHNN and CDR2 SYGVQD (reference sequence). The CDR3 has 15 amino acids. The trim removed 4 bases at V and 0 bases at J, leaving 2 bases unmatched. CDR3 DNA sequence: TGCGCCAGCAGTGGGACTAGCGACAGCACAGATACGCAGTATTTT. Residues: CASSGTSDSTDTQYF.

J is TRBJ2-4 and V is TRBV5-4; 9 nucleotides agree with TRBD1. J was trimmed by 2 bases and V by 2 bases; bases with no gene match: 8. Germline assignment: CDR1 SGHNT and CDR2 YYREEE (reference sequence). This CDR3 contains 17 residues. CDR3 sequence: CASSFHRGLSPKNIQYF. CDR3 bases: TGTGCCAGCAGCTTTCACAGGGGGCTTTCACCCAAAAACATTCAGTACTTC.

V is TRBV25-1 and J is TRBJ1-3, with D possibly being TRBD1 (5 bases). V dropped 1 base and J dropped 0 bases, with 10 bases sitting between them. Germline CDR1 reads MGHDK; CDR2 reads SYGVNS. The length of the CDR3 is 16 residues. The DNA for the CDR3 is TGTGCCAGCAGTGAATCCGAGACAGTCTCTGGAAACACCATATATTTT. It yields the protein CASSESETVSGNTIYF.

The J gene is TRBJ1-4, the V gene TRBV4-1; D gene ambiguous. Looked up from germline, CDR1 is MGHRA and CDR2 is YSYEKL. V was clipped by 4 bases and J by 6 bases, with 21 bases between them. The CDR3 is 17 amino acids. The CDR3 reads CASSLTSGGLEDEKLFF. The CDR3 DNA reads TGCGCCAGCAGCCTAACGAGTGGAGGTTTGGAGGATGAAAAACTGTTTTTT.

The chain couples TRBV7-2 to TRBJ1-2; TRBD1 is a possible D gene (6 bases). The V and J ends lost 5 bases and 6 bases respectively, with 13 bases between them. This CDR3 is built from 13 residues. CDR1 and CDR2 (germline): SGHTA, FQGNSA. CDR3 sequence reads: CASSGTMRNGYTF. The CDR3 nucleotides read TGTGCCAGCAGCGGGACAATGCGTAATGGCTACACCTTC.

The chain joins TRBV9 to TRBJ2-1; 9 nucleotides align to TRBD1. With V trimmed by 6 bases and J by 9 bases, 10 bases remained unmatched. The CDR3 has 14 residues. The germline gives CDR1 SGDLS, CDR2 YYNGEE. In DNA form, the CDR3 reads TGTGCCAGCAACACAGGGGGCAGTGTCGGTGAGCAGTTCTTC. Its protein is CASNTGGSVGEQFF.

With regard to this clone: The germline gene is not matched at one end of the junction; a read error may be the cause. CDR3 nucleotide sequence: TGTGCCAGCAGCTCCGGGTCCCCGGCGGACTTC. It yields the protein CASSSGSPADF. The rearrangement joins TRBV11-2 to TRBJ2-7, with no clear D. The CDR3 length is 11 residues. Per germline, CDR1 SGHAT and CDR2 FQNNGV.

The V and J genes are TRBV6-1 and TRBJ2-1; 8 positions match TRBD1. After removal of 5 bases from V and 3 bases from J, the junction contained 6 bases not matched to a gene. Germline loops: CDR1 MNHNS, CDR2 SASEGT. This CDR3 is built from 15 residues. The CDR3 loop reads CASSNDRGYYNEQFF. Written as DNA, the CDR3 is TGTGCCAGCAGTAACGACAGGGGATACTACAATGAGCAGTTCTTC.

The CDR3 region is CASRGGGYEQYF. CDR3 sequence (DNA): TGTGCCAGCAGAGGCGGGGGCTACGAGCAGTACTTC. The chain uses TRBV13 and TRBJ2-7, with 7 bases identical to TRBD2. V was clipped by 6 bases and J by 3 bases; unmatched bases: 2. This CDR3 is 12 amino acids long. CDR1 and CDR2 from the germline V gene are PRHDT and FYEKMQ (reference sequence).

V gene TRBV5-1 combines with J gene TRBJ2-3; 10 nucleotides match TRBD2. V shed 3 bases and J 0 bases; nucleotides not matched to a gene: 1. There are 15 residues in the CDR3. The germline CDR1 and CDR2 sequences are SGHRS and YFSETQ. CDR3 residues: CASSSSGGSTDTQYF. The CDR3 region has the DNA TGCGCCAGCAGCTCTAGCGGGGGTAGCACAGATACGCAGTATTTT.

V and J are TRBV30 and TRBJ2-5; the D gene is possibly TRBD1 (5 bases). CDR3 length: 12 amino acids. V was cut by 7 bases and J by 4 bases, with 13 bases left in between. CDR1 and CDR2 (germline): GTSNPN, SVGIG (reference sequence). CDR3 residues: CALAQGRETQYF. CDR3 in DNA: TGTGCCTTGGCCCAGGGCCGAGAGACCCAGTACTTC.

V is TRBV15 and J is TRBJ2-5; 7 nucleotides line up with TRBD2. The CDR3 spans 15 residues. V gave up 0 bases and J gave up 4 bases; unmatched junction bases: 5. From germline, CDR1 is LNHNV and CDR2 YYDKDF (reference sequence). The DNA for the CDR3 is TGTGCCACCAGCAGAGAAACGGGGGGATCAGAGACCCAGTACTTC. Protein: CATSRETGGSETQYF.

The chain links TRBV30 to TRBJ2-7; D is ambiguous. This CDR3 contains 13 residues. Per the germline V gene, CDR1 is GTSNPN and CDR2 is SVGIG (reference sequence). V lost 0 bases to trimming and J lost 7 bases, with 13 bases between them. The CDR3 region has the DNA TGTGCCTGGAGTGTACACAGTACGTTAGAGCAGTACTTC. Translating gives CAWSVHSTLEQYF.

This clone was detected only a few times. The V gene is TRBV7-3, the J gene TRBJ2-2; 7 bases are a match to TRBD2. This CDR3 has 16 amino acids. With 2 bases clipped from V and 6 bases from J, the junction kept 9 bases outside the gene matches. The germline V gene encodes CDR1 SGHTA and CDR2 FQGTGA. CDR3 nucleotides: TGTGCCAGCAGCTTACAGAGCGGGACCTCGGCCGGGGAGCTGTTTTTT. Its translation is CASSLQSGTSAGELFF.

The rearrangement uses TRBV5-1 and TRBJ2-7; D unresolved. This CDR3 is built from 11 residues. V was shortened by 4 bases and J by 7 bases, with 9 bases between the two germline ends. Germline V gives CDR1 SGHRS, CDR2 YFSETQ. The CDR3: CASSGTGEQYF. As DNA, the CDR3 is TGCGCCAGCAGCGGTACCGGGGAGCAGTACTTC.

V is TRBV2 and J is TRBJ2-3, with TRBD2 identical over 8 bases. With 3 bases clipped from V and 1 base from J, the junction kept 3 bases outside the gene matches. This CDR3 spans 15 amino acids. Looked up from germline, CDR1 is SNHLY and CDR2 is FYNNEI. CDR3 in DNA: TGTGCCAGCAGTGAGCGGGGGGCCGGCACAGATACGCAGTATTTT. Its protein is CASSERGAGTDTQYF.

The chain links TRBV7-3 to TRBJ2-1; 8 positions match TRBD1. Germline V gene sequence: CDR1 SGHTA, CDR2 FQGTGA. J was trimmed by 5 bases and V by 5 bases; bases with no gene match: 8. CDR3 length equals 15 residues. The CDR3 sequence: CASSRPGTGDNEQFF. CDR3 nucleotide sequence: TGTGCCAGCAGCCGACCCGGGACAGGCGACAATGAGCAGTTCTTC.